This record looks at one TCR beta chain sequence and its context. The sample comes from a study of blood T cell repertoires in COVID-19. Background on the study: Whether acute or convalescent, the COVID-19 samples came from the United States, Italy and Spain.

Trimming left V 1 base short and J 0 bases short, with 11 bases between. In germline, CDR1 is SGHAT, CDR2 FQNNGV. CDR3 length equals 16 residues. Using immunoSEQ multiplex PCR, the repertoire was profiled, and TCRdb retains in-frame clones only, with some absent. The sample holds 200,000 to 250,000 clones, 84% seen once. Followed longitudinally, the Seattle patients had been enrolled during active infection. The source of this sequence is a woman of 80 years or more with COVID-19, enrolled during active disease. The sequencing input was peripheral blood. This chain links TRBV11-2 with TRBJ2-3; D call uncertain. The chain's CDR3 is CASSLVFRKSTDTQYF. As DNA, the CDR3 is TGTGCCAGCAGCTTAGTGTTTAGAAAGAGCACAGATACGCAGTATTTT.